This TCR beta chain was identified during a study of shared T cell receptors in the human thymus. The V gene's germline CDR1 is LNHNV and CDR2 YYDKDF (reference sequence). V shed 5 bases and J 1 base; nucleotides not matched to a gene: 4. The CDR3 consists of 16 residues. Profiling relied on immunoSEQ multiplex PCR, and the TCRdb table lists in-frame clones only, not all of them. This repertoire shows hundreds of thousands of clones, 85% to 90% found once; its top ten account for 0.0085% to 0.012%. These data were also filed under a second study, of human thymus T cells. That publication notes: Congenital heart defects were the reason for the corrective surgery that the donors, healthy Finnish infants, were having.

This clonotype was obtained from a boy in the first two years of life with a congenital heart defect. The sequenced sample was thymocytes. The chain is built from TRBV15 and TRBJ2-1, with 11 positions matching TRBD2. The CDR3 region has the DNA TGTGCCACCAGCGCCAGGACTAGCGGGTCCTACAATGAGCAGTTCTTC. Protein sequence: CATSARTSGSYNEQFF.